This section outlines one T cell receptor beta chain sequence together with its context. What it recognizes is unknown. MiXCR was run by TCRdb on the 5' RACE reads, yielding one entry per CDR3 protein. The sample records roughly 130,000 distinct CDR3 sequences, about 15% being singletons. This specimen comes from a study of T-cell memory formation after mild COVID-19. Study at large: Largely donor-specific sequence clusters came from a couple of donors. Whole-study findings and limits: The appearance of some responding clones in pre-infection memory suggested that cross-reactive memory joined.

CDR1 and CDR2 from the germline V gene are SGHVS and FNYEAQ. The V segment lost 3 bases and the J segment 3 bases; nucleotides outside the gene matches: 7. There are 16 residues in the CDR3. This sequence joins TRBV7-6 and TRBJ2-3, with 9 bases matching TRBD1. This sequence originates from a man aged 18 to 30 who had mild COVID-19 (a few samples of this study predate the infection). Cell type and time point are not known. The sample consisted of PBMCs or a T cell subset sorted from them (not recorded which). CDR3 protein: CASSLAGTGWTDTQYF. Written as DNA, the CDR3 is TGTGCCAGCAGCTTGGCCGGGACAGGGTGGACAGATACGCAGTATTTT.